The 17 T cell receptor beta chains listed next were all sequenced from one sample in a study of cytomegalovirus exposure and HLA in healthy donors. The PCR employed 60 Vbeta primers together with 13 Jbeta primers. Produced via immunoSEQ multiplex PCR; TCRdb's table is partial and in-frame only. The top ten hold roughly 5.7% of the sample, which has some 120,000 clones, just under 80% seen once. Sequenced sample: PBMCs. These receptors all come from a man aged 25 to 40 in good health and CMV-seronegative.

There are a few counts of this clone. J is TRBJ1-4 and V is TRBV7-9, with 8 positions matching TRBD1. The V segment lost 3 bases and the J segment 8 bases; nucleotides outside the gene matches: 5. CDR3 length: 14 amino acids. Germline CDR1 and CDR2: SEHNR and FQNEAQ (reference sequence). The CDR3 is CASSFQGAREKLFF. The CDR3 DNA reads TGTGCCAGCAGCTTTCAGGGGGCAAGGGAAAAACTGTTTTTT. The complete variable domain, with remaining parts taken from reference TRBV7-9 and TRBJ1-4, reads DTGVSQNPRHKITKRGQNVTFRCDPISEHNRLYWYRQTLGQGPEFLTYFQNEAQLEKSRLLSDRFSAERPKGSFSTLEIQRTEQGDSAMYLCASSFQGAREKLFFGSGTQLSVL.

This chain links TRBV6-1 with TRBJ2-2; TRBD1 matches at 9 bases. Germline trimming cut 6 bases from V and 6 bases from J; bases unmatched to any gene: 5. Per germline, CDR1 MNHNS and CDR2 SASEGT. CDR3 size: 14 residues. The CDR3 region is CASSTGGVPGELFF. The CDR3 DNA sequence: TGTGCCAGCAGCACAGGGGGCGTTCCCGGGGAGCTGTTTTTT.

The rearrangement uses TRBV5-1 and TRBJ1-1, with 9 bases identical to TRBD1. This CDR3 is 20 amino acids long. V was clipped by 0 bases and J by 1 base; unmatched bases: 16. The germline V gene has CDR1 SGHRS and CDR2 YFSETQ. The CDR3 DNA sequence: TGCGCCAGCAGCTTGGTGGTGGGGACAGGGTACTTGGAAAGGAACACTGAAGCTTTCTTT. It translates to CASSLVVGTGYLERNTEAFF.

CDR3 sequence (DNA): TGTGCCAGCAGTTTATGGGGGGGGGCCGAGCAGTACTTC. It is translated as CASSLWGGAEQYF. The chain uses TRBV27 and TRBJ2-7; D possibly corresponds to TRBD2 (7 bases). This CDR3 is 13 amino acids long. Germline assignment: CDR1 MNHEY and CDR2 SMNVEV (reference sequence). Trimming removed 1 base at V and 6 bases at J, with 10 bases between.

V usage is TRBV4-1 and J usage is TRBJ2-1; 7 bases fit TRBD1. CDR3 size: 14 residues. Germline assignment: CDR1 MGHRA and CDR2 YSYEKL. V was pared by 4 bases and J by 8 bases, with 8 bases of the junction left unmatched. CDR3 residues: CASSPRQGPDEQFF. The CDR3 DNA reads TGCGCCAGCAGCCCAAGACAGGGCCCGGATGAGCAGTTCTTC.

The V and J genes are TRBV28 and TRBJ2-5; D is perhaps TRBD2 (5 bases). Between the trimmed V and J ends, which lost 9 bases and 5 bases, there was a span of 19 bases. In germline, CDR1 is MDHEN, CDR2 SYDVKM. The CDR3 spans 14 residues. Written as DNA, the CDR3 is TGTGCCAGTTCCGTACTAGGTCTACGGGAGACCCAGTACTTC. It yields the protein CASSVLGLRETQYF.

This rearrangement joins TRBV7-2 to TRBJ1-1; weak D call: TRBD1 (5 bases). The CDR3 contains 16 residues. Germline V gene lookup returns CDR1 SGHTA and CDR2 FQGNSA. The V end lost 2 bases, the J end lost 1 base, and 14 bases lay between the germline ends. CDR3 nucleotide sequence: TGTGCCAGCAGCTTATCGCGACAGTTACCGAACACTGAAGCTTTCTTT. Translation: CASSLSRQLPNTEAFF.

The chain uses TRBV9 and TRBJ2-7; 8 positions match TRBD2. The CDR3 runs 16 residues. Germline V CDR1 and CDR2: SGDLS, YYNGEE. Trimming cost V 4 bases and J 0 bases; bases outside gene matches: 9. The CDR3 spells CASSPWRTSSSYEQYF. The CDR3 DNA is TGTGCCAGCAGCCCCTGGAGGACTAGCTCCTCCTACGAGCAGTACTTC.

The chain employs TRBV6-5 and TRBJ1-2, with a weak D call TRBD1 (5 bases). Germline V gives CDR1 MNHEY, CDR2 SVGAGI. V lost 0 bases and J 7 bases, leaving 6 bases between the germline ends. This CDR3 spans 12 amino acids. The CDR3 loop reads CASSYSGVGYTF. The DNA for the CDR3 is TGTGCCAGCAGTTACTCAGGGGTTGGCTACACCTTC.

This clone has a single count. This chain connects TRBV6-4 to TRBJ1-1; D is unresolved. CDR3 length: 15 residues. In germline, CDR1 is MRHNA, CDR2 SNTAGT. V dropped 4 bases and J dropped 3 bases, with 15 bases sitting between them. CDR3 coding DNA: TGTGCCAGCAGTGTAGGGAGGGAGGGAGACACTGAAGCTTTCTTT. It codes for CASSVGREGDTEAFF.

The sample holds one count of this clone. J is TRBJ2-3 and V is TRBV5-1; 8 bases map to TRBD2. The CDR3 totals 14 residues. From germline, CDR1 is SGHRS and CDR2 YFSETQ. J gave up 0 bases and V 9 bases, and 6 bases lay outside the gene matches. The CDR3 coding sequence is TGCGCCACCTATAGCGGGACTAGCACAGATACGCAGTATTTT. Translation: CATYSGTSTDTQYF.

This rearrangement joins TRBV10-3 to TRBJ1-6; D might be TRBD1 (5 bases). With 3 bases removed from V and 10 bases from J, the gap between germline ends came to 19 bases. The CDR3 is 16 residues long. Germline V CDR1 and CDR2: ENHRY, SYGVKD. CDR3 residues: CAISEFTGGMGSPLHF. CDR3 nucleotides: TGTGCCATCAGTGAATTTACGGGGGGAATGGGCTCACCCCTCCACTTT.

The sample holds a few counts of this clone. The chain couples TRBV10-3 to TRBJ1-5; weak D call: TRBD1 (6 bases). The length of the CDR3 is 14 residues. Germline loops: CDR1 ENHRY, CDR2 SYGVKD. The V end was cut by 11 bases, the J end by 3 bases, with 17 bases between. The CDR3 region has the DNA TGTGCCTCGCAGCGGGACATTAACAATCAGCCCCAGCATTTT. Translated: CASQRDINNQPQHF.

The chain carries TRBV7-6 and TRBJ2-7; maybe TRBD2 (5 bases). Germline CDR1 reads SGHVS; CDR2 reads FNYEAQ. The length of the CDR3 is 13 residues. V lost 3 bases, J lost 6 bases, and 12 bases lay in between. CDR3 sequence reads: CASSFSEGTEQYF. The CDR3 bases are TGTGCCAGCAGCTTCAGCGAGGGAACCGAGCAGTACTTC.

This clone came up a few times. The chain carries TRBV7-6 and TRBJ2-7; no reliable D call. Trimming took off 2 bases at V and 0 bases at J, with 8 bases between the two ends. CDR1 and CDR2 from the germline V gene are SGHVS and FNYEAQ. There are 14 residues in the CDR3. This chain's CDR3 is CASSLLESSYEQYF. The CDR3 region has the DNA TGTGCCAGCAGCTTACTAGAGAGCTCCTACGAGCAGTACTTC.

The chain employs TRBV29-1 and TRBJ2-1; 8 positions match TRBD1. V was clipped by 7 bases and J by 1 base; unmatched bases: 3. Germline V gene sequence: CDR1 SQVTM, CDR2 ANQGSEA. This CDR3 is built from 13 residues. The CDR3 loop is CSAGQGSYNEQFF. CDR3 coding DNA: TGCAGCGCCGGACAGGGATCCTACAATGAGCAGTTCTTC.

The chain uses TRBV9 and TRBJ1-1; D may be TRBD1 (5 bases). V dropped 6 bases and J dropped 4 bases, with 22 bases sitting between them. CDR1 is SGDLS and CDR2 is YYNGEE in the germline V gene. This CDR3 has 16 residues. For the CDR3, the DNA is TGTGCCAGCAATGGGGCGGCGGGAGTTATGGGCACTGAAGCTTTCTTT. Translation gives CASNGAAGVMGTEAFF.